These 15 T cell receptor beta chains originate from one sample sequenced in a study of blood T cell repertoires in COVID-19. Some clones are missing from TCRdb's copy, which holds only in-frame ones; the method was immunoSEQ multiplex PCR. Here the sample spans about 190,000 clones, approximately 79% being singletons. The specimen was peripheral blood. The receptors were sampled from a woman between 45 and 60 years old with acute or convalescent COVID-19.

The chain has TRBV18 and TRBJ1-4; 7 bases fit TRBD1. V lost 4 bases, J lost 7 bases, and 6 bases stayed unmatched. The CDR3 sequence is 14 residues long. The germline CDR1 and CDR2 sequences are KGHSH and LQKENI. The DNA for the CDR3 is TGTGCCAGCTCACGAGACAGGGCGGGTGAAAAACTGTTTTTT. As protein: CASSRDRAGEKLFF.

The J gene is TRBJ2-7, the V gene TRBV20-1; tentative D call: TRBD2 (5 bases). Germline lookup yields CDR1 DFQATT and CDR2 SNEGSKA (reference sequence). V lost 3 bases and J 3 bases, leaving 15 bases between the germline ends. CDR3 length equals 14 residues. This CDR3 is CSASRGFEVYEQYF. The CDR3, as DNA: TGCAGTGCTAGTAGAGGGTTCGAAGTCTACGAGCAGTACTTC.

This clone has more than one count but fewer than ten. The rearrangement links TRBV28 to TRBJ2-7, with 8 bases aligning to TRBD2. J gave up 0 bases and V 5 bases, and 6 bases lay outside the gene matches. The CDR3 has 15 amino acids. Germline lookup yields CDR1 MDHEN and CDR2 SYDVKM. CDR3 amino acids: CASSGSGSVSYEQYF. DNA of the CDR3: TGTGCCAGCAGTGGGAGCGGGAGTGTCTCCTACGAGCAGTACTTC.

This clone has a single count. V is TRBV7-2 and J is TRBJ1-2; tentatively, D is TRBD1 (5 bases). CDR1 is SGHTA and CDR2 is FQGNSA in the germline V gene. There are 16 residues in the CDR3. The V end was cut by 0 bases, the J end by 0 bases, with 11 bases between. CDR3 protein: CASSLARDGANYGYTF. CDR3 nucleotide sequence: TGTGCCAGCAGCTTAGCGCGGGACGGTGCTAACTATGGCTACACCTTC.

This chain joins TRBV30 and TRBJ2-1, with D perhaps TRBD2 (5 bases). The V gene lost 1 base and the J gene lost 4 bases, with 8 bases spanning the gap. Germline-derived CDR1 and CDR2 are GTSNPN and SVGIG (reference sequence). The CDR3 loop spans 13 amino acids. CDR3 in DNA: TGTGCCTGGAGTGATCGGGATTACAATGAGCAGTTCTTC. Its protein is CAWSDRDYNEQFF.

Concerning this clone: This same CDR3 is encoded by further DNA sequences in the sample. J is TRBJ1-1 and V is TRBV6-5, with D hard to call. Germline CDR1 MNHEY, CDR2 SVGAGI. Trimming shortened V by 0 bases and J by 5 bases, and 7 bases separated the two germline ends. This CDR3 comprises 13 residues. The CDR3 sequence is CASSYSRDTEAFF. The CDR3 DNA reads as TGTGCCAGCAGTTACTCGAGAGATACTGAAGCTTTCTTT.

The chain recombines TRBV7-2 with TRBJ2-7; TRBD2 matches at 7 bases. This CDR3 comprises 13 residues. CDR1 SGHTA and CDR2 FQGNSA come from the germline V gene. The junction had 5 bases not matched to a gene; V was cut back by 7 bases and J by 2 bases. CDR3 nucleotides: TGTGCCAGCACAGCGGGACGACCCTACGAGCAGTACTTC. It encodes CASTAGRPYEQYF.

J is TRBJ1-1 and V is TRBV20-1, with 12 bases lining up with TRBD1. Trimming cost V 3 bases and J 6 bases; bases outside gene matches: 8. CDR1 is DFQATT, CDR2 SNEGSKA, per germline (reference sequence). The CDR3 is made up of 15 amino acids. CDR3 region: CSASPGQGARAEAFF. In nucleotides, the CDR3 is TGCAGTGCTAGTCCGGGACAGGGGGCGAGGGCTGAAGCTTTCTTT.

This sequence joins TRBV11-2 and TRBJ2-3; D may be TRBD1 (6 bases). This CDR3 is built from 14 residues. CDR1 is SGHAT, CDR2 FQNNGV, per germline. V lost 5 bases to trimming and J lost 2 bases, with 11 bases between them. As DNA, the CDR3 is TGTGCCAGCAGCCCTACAGGGATCACAGATACGCAGTATTTT. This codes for CASSPTGITDTQYF.

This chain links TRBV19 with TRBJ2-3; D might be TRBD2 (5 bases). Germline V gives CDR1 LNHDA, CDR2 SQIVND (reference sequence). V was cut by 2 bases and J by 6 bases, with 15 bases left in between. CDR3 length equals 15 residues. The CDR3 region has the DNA TGTGCCAGTAGTATACGCGGACCCCGCGGGGATACGCAGTATTTT. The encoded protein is CASSIRGPRGDTQYF.

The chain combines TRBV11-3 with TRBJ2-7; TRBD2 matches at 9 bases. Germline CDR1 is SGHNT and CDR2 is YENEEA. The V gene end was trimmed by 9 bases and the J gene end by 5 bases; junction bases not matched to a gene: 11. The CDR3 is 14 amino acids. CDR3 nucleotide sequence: TGTGCCAGGACGCGGGGGGGCCTTTTCGACGAGCAGTACTTC. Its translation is CARTRGGLFDEQYF.

Here the CDR3 DNA reads TGTGCCAGCAGAACTGCCAGCGGGGGTAACAATGAGCAGTTCTTC. Protein product: CASRTASGGNNEQFF. The gene calls are TRBV13 and TRBJ2-1; 8 bases fit TRBD2. V lost 6 bases to trimming and J lost 5 bases; unmatched junction nucleotides: 9. This CDR3 is 15 amino acids long. Germline V gene sequence: CDR1 PRHDT, CDR2 FYEKMQ (reference sequence).

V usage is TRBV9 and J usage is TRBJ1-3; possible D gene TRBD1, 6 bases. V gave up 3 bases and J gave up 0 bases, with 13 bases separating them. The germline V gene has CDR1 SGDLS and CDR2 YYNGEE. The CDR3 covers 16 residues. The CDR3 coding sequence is TGTGCCAGCAGCGGTGACAGGAGGCTCTCTGGAAACACCATATATTTT. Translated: CASSGDRRLSGNTIYF. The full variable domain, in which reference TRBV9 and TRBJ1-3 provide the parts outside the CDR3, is DSGVTQTPKHLITATGQRVTLRCSPRSGDLSVYWYQQSLDQGLQFLIQYYNGEERAKGNILERFSAQQFPDLHSELNLSSLELGDSALYFCASSGDRRLSGNTIYFGEGSWLTVV.

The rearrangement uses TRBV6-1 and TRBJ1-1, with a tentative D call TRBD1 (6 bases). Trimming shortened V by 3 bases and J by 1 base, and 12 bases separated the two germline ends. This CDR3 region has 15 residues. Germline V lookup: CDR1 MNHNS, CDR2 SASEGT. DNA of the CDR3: TGTGCCAGCAGTGAGGGACACCCCCCGAACACTGAAGCTTTCTTT. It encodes CASSEGHPPNTEAFF.

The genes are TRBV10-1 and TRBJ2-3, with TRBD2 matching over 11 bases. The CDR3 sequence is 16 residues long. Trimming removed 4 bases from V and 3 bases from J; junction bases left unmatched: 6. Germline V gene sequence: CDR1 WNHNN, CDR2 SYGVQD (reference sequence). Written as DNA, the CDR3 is TGCGCCAGCAGTGGGTATTCTAGCGGGAGGACAGATACGCAGTATTTT. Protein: CASSGYSSGRTDTQYF.